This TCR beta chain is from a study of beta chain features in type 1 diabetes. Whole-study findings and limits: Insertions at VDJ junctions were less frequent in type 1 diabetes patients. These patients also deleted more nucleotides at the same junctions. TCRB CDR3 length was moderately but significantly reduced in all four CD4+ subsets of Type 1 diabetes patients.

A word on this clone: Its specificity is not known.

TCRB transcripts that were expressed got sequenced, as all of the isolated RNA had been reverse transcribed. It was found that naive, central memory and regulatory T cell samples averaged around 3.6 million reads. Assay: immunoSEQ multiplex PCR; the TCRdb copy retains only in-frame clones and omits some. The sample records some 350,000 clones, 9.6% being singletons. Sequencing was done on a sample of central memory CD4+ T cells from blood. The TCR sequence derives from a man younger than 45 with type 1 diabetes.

The CDR3 protein is CAWSVGGDGNTIYF. In nucleotides, the CDR3 is TGTGCCTGGAGTGTAGGCGGGGACGGAAACACCATATATTTT. This chain links TRBV30 with TRBJ1-3; possible D gene TRBD1, 5 bases. V lost 0 bases, J lost 4 bases, and 10 bases lay in between. In germline, CDR1 is GTSNPN, CDR2 SVGIG (reference sequence). The CDR3 loop spans 14 amino acids.